This TCR beta chain was sequenced during a study of response to subunit inactivated influenza vaccine. Overall study results and limits: Authors proposed each seasonal influenza vaccination draws in few new T cells.

TCRdb reprocessed the RT-PCR reads via MiXCR and lists one record per CDR3 protein. The data show more than 250,000 distinct CDR3 sequences, with roughly a fifth seen just once and roughly 10% held by the top ten. This clonotype was recorded at least ten times. Its antigen remains unidentified. Germline lookup yields CDR1 SGHNT and CDR2 YYREEE (reference sequence). The CDR3 covers 16 residues. The V and J ends lost 1 base and 1 base respectively, with 14 bases between them. This chain connects TRBV5-4 to TRBJ1-2; D might be TRBD1 (5 bases). Sequencing used PBMCs from blood, obtained less than 22 months after vaccination. The sequence was obtained from a man aged 50 to 69 who received an inactivated influenza vaccine. In DNA, the CDR3 is TGTGCCAGCAGCTTGTTCTTAGCCAGGGATAACTATGGCTACACCTTC. Translation: CASSLFLARDNYGYTF.